Listed here are 29 T cell receptor beta chains from one sample, sequenced in a study of OX40 agonist ivuxolimab in advanced cancers. Libraries were prepared by immunoSEQ multiplex PCR; TCRdb keeps only in-frame clonotypes and omits some of them. Of 50,000 to 65,000 clones listed, around 90% are singletons. The sample consisted of CD4+ or CD8+ T cells sorted from blood, taken in a trial of the OX40 agonist ivuxolimab. Receptors originate from an adult with an advanced solid tumor such as melanoma, head and neck, liver or kidney cancer.

The table lists this clone with a count of one. The chain links TRBV27 to TRBJ2-3; 12 bases are shared with TRBD2. Per germline, CDR1 MNHEY and CDR2 SMNVEV (reference sequence). The CDR3 is made up of 16 amino acids. J was trimmed by 0 bases and V by 6 bases; bases with no gene match: 4. The CDR3 region is CASSRLAGVSTDTQYF. The CDR3 nucleotides read TGTGCCAGCAGCCGACTAGCGGGAGTGAGCACAGATACGCAGTATTTT.

The chain is built from TRBV7-9 and TRBJ2-3, with 8 nucleotides matching TRBD2. V lost 5 bases and J lost 7; bases outside the gene matches: 8. CDR3 length equals 14 residues. CDR1 is SEHNR and CDR2 is FQNEAQ in the germline V gene (reference sequence). The CDR3 sequence: CASSPGGPVYTQYF. The CDR3 DNA sequence: TGTGCCAGCAGCCCGGGAGGGCCGGTGTATACGCAGTATTTT.

The gene calls are TRBV5-1 and TRBJ2-3, with D tentatively TRBD1 (5 bases). The CDR3 is made up of 15 amino acids. V was shortened by 4 bases and J by 2 bases, with 14 bases between the two germline ends. Germline values: CDR1 SGHRS, CDR2 YFSETQ. The CDR3 spells CASSHQGLHTDTQYF. CDR3 in DNA: TGCGCCAGCAGCCACCAGGGTTTACACACAGATACGCAGTATTTT.

This clone appeared a single time. The junction departs from the called germline gene at one end, perhaps through a read error. The chain uses TRBV6-6 and TRBJ1-1; TRBD1 aligns across 7 bases. The CDR3 is 14 residues long. Germline assignment: CDR1 MNHNY and CDR2 SVGAGI (reference sequence). Written as DNA, the CDR3 is TGTGCCGGCAGTTACACGACGGACAGGCCTGAAGCTTTCTTT. Encoded protein: CAGSYTTDRPEAFF.

The chain carries TRBV5-4 and TRBJ2-1; 8 bases map to TRBD2. The germline V gene encodes CDR1 SGHNT and CDR2 YYREEE (reference sequence). The CDR3 is 16 amino acids. The ends lost 0 bases at V and 5 bases at J; junction bases unmatched: 7. The CDR3 here is CASSLDLSGSNNEQFF. For the CDR3, the DNA is TGTGCCAGCAGCTTGGACCTAAGCGGGAGCAACAATGAGCAGTTCTTC. Supplemented by reference TRBV5-4 and TRBJ2-1, the full variable domain reads ETGVTQSPTHLIKTRGQQVTLRCSSQSGHNTVSWYQQALGQGPQFIFQYYREEENGRGNFPPRFSGLQFPNYSSELNVNALELDDSALYLCASSLDLSGSNNEQFFGPGTRLTVL.

The J gene is TRBJ2-1, the V gene TRBV10-3; TRBD2 aligns across 9 bases. Germline V gene data show CDR1 as ENHRY and CDR2 as SYGVKD. The J segment lost 7 bases and the V segment lost 7 bases, leaving 5 bases of the junction unmatched. The length of the CDR3 is 13 residues. Here the CDR3 reads CAITSGALNEQFF. In DNA, the CDR3 is TGTGCCATCACTAGCGGGGCCCTGAATGAGCAGTTCTTC.

V and J are TRBV18 and TRBJ1-5, with D maybe TRBD1 (5 bases). Germline V CDR1 and CDR2: KGHSH, LQKENI. V lost 6 bases, J lost 2 bases, and 14 bases lay in between. This CDR3 is 15 amino acids long. The CDR3 spells CASSLGPAGNQPQHF. The CDR3 region has the DNA TGTGCCAGCTCTCTGGGACCGGCGGGCAATCAGCCCCAGCATTTT.

This clone was seen a handful of times. The chain uses TRBV30 and TRBJ2-3; D gene ambiguous. The CDR3 is 14 amino acids. Germline loops: CDR1 GTSNPN, CDR2 SVGIG (reference sequence). V lost 3 bases and J 0 bases, leaving 10 bases between the germline ends. DNA for the CDR3: TGTGCCTGGAGCCGAGGCGGCAGCACAGATACGCAGTATTTT. This encodes CAWSRGGSTDTQYF.

The V and J genes are TRBV5-4 and TRBJ2-3; TRBD1 is a possible D gene (5 bases). Germline V gives CDR1 SGHNT, CDR2 YYREEE (reference sequence). The CDR3 spans 15 residues. The ends were cut back, 0 bases at V and 8 bases at J, with 16 bases in the middle. The CDR3 spells CASSLDRTTAVTQYF. The CDR3 DNA is TGTGCCAGCAGCTTGGATCGGACAACCGCAGTTACGCAGTATTTT.

The chain employs TRBV5-1 and TRBJ2-1; perhaps TRBD2 as D (6 bases). Trimming removed 0 bases at V and 8 bases at J, with 12 bases between. The CDR3 spans 14 residues. Germline V lookup: CDR1 SGHRS, CDR2 YFSETQ. This CDR3 is CASSLGGNGDEQFF. Written as DNA, the CDR3 is TGCGCCAGCAGCTTGGGCGGGAACGGGGATGAGCAGTTCTTC. Looking up the rest from reference TRBV5-1 and TRBJ2-1 gives the full variable domain: KAGVTQTPRYLIKTRGQQVTLSCSPISGHRSVSWYQQTPGQGLQFLFEYFSETQRNKGNFPGRFSGRQFSNSRSEMNVSTLELGDSALYLCASSLGGNGDEQFFGPGTRLTVL.

In the case of this clone: Other nucleotide sequences in the sample specify the same CDR3. The chain couples TRBV28 to TRBJ2-1; no clear D gene. The germline V and J ends were trimmed by 5 bases and 4 bases, with 3 bases remaining between them. The CDR3 is 11 residues long. Looked up from germline, CDR1 is MDHEN and CDR2 is SYDVKM. The CDR3 region is CASSVYNEQFF. The CDR3 coding sequence is TGTGCCAGCAGTGTGTACAATGAGCAGTTCTTC.

The chain uses TRBV10-2 and TRBJ1-5, with unresolved D. Germline V gene data show CDR1 as WSHSY and CDR2 as SAAADI. The CDR3 is 13 residues long. Trimming removed 3 bases from V and 5 bases from J, with 8 bases in between. The CDR3 protein is CASSDRSDQPQHF. CDR3 nucleotide sequence: TGCGCCAGCAGTGACAGGTCGGATCAGCCCCAGCATTTT.

The chain carries TRBV9 and TRBJ2-2; TRBD1 matches at 7 bases. The CDR3 extends over 17 amino acids. CDR1 and CDR2 (germline): SGDLS, YYNGEE. J was trimmed by 2 bases and V by 2 bases; bases with no gene match: 9. Here the CDR3 DNA reads TGTGCCAGCAGCGTCCGAGATAGGGACAGTAACACCGGGGAGCTGTTTTTT. Its translation is CASSVRDRDSNTGELFF.

To note about this clone: Germline is not matched at one junction end, which may reflect a read error. The V gene is TRBV4-1, the J gene TRBJ2-7; D is undetermined. CDR1 and CDR2 from the germline V gene are MGHRA and YSYEKL. The CDR3 sequence is 15 residues long. CDR3: CAGSQEPDGSYEQYF. The CDR3 DNA sequence: TGCGCCGGCAGCCAAGAACCCGACGGTTCCTACGAGCAGTACTTC.

The gene calls are TRBV10-3 and TRBJ2-7; weak D call: TRBD1 (6 bases). Trimming left V 3 bases short and J 6 bases short, with 9 bases between. The CDR3 spans 12 residues. Germline values: CDR1 ENHRY, CDR2 SYGVKD. The CDR3 reads CAISDAGVEQYF. The CDR3 DNA reads TGTGCCATCAGTGACGCAGGGGTCGAGCAGTACTTC.

V gene TRBV30 combines with J gene TRBJ2-1; 9 bases are shared with TRBD2. The germline CDR1 and CDR2 sequences are GTSNPN and SVGIG (reference sequence). This CDR3 spans 16 amino acids. V was pared by 0 bases and J by 6 bases, with 9 bases of the junction left unmatched. The CDR3 DNA is TGTGCCTGGAGTGTACGAGGCGGGAGGGCCATCAATGAGCAGTTCTTC. This translates into CAWSVRGGRAINEQFF.

The chain joins TRBV5-5 to TRBJ1-3, with TRBD1 as a possible D gene (5 bases). Trimming took off 4 bases at V and 5 bases at J, with 16 bases between the two ends. This CDR3 is 15 amino acids long. Looked up from germline, CDR1 is SGHKS and CDR2 is YYEKEE (reference sequence). This chain's CDR3 is CASSPGDRLRNTIYF. The CDR3 coding sequence is TGTGCCAGCAGCCCTGGGGACCGGTTGAGAAACACCATATATTTT. The variable domain in full, with the rest retrieved from reference TRBV5-5 and TRBJ1-3, is DAGVTQSPTHLIKTRGQQVTLRCSPISGHKSVSWYQQVLGQGPQFIFQYYEKEERGRGNFPDRFSARQFPNYSSELNVNALLLGDSALYLCASSPGDRLRNTIYFGEGSWLTVV.

Only one count was recorded for this clone. The chain employs TRBV11-2 and TRBJ1-1; D is ambiguous. Trimming pared 2 bases from V and 0 bases from J, leaving 4 bases between. The CDR3 has 13 residues. CDR1 is SGHAT and CDR2 is FQNNGV in the germline V gene. CDR3 DNA sequence: TGTGCCAGCAGCTTAAGCTTGAACACTGAAGCTTTCTTT. Translating gives CASSLSLNTEAFF.

V and J are TRBV7-6 and TRBJ2-7; D possibly corresponds to TRBD2 (6 bases). CDR3 length: 14 amino acids. V lost 5 bases, J lost 2 bases, and 13 bases lay in between. From germline, CDR1 is SGHVS and CDR2 FNYEAQ. The CDR3 coding sequence is TGTGCCAGCAGCCAAATTGCGGGACCCTACGAGCAGTACTTC. Translated: CASSQIAGPYEQYF.

The chain joins TRBV11-2 to TRBJ1-4; D uncertain. Germline values: CDR1 SGHAT, CDR2 FQNNGV. The CDR3 totals 16 residues. Trimming cost V 6 bases and J 0 bases, with 14 bases left between them. The CDR3, as DNA: TGTGCCAGCAGTCCCTTTCGAGTTGCAACTAATGAAAAACTGTTTTTT. The encoded protein is CASSPFRVATNEKLFF.

This chain joins TRBV18 and TRBJ1-5, with D uncertain. With 4 bases removed from V and 5 bases from J, the gap between germline ends came to 12 bases. The CDR3 consists of 14 residues. Germline CDR1 and CDR2: KGHSH and LQKENI. The CDR3 DNA reads as TGTGCCAGCTCACTCACCCTTGGTTATCAGCCCCAGCATTTT. It translates to CASSLTLGYQPQHF.

This clone was observed a few times. The chain employs TRBV12-5 and TRBJ2-5, with D possibly matching TRBD2 (6 bases). Germline V gene sequence: CDR1 LGHNT, CDR2 FRNRAP. The CDR3 is 13 residues long. Trimming removed 6 bases from V and 1 base from J, with 9 bases in between. The chain's CDR3 is CASGGGVQETQYF. CDR3 sequence (DNA): TGTGCTAGTGGAGGCGGGGTCCAAGAGACCCAGTACTTC. The full variable domain, completed using reference TRBV12-5 and TRBJ2-5, is DARVTQTPRHKVTEMGQEVTMRCQPILGHNTVFWYRQTMMQGLELLAYFRNRAPLDDSGMPKDRFSAEMPDATLATLKIQPSEPRDSAVYFCASGGGVQETQYFGPGTRLLVL.

The V gene is TRBV19, the J gene TRBJ2-5; 11 bases are a match to TRBD1. Germline lookup yields CDR1 LNHDA and CDR2 SQIVND (reference sequence). With 5 bases clipped from V and 2 bases from J, the junction kept 7 bases outside the gene matches. This CDR3 comprises 16 residues. This CDR3 is CASSWAGTGGQETQYF. The CDR3 DNA sequence: TGTGCCAGTAGTTGGGCCGGGACAGGGGGACAAGAGACCCAGTACTTC.

V is TRBV18 and J is TRBJ2-5, with TRBD1 matching 7 bases. The CDR3 covers 15 residues. Germline CDR1 reads KGHSH; CDR2 reads LQKENI. J gave up 2 bases and V 3 bases, and 6 bases lay outside the gene matches. The CDR3 DNA follows: TGTGCCAGCTCACCTAAAAGGGACAGTCAAGAGACCCAGTACTTC. It translates to CASSPKRDSQETQYF.

This sequence joins TRBV2 and TRBJ1-5; tentatively, D is TRBD1 (5 bases). V was pared by 6 bases and J by 5 bases, with 11 bases between. Germline-derived CDR1 and CDR2 are SNHLY and FYNNEI. The CDR3 spans 13 residues. CDR3 amino acids: CASRNGGDQPQHF. The DNA for the CDR3 is TGTGCCAGCAGGAATGGGGGGGATCAGCCCCAGCATTTT.

The chain carries TRBV7-2 and TRBJ2-5; 9 nucleotides align to TRBD2. Germline V gene data show CDR1 as SGHTA and CDR2 as FQGNSA. The CDR3 consists of 17 residues. V shed 1 base, J shed 5 bases, and the junction held 11 bases outside the gene matches. The CDR3 is CASSLGPSSGTFETQYF. The CDR3 bases are TGTGCCAGCAGCTTAGGACCTTCTAGCGGGACCTTTGAGACCCAGTACTTC.

The chain carries TRBV2 and TRBJ2-4; a weak D match, TRBD1 (6 bases). Germline-derived CDR1 and CDR2 are SNHLY and FYNNEI. The CDR3 runs to 15 residues. The germline V and J ends were trimmed by 6 bases and 8 bases, with 20 bases remaining between them. The CDR3: CASSSDSAGLDIQYF. In nucleotides, the CDR3 is TGTGCCAGCAGCTCGGACAGCGCTGGCTTGGACATTCAGTACTTC.

The chain couples TRBV6-1 to TRBJ2-1; TRBD2 agrees at 11 bases. The CDR3 has 17 amino acids. The germline gives CDR1 MNHNS, CDR2 SASEGT. With 2 bases clipped from V and 7 bases from J, the junction kept 10 bases outside the gene matches. This CDR3 is CASSESDLAGGRNEQFF. The DNA for the CDR3 is TGTGCCAGCAGTGAATCCGACCTAGCGGGAGGTAGGAATGAGCAGTTCTTC.

The chain carries TRBV19 and TRBJ2-7; D gene unclear. Germline V gene lookup returns CDR1 LNHDA and CDR2 SQIVND (reference sequence). Trimming pared 3 bases from V and 1 base from J, leaving 7 bases between. The CDR3 covers 13 residues. The CDR3 DNA reads TGTGCCAGTAGTATTTTTGGATCCTACGAGCAGTACTTC. This sequence encodes CASSIFGSYEQYF. Looking up the rest from reference TRBV19 and TRBJ2-7 gives the full variable domain: DGGITQSPKYLFRKEGQNVTLSCEQNLNHDAMYWYRQDPGQGLRLIYYSQIVNDFQKGDIAEGYSVSREKKESFPLTVTSAQKNPTAFYLCASSIFGSYEQYFGPGTRLTVT.